This T cell receptor beta chain was captured by sequencing in a study of T-cell reconstitution after alpha-beta-depleted transplantation in children. The CDR3 is 11 amino acids. Germline V gene lookup returns CDR1 DFQATT and CDR2 SNEGSKA (reference sequence). V was cut by 4 bases and J by 1 base, with 4 bases left in between. Researchers prepared the TCRbeta library using unique molecular identifiers, the study reports. In TCRdb, the PCR reads were re-called with MiXCR into one record per CDR3 protein. There are fewer than 700,000 distinct CDR3 sequences in the sample; approximately 12% occur only once, and roughly 2.3% lies in the top ten. This clonotype was detected a few times. The antigen remains undetermined. Whole-study results and caveats: A year had passed since transplant, and T-cell counts and diversity by then came mostly from newly produced T cells.

The sample consisted of PBMCs, mostly from graft donor cells, taken 360 days after TCRalphabeta/CD19-depleted stem cell transplant. V gene TRBV20-1 combines with J gene TRBJ2-5; no clear D. The sequence came from a male patient younger than 18 who had a stem cell transplant for acute myeloid leukemia, so the T cells may come from the graft donor. The CDR3 is CSANAQETQYF. CDR3 coding DNA: TGCAGTGCTAACGCCCAAGAGACCCAGTACTTC.